These 3 T cell receptor beta chains share one sample of origin, sequenced in a study. TCRdb used MiXCR to reprocess the RT-PCR reads, holding one entry per CDR3 protein. The table shows about 700,000 distinct CDR3 sequences, with over 12% occurring only once. The sample comprised memory CD4+ T cells from blood. These receptors were taken from a female donor in good health, serving as a healthy control.

V gene TRBV6-6 combines with J gene TRBJ2-1; TRBD2 matches at 10 bases. There are 16 residues in the CDR3. V dropped 5 bases and J dropped 5; count of bases not matched to a gene: 9. The germline gives CDR1 MNHNY, CDR2 SVGAGI (reference sequence). This CDR3 reads CASSGTTSGFHNEQFF. CDR3 coding DNA: TGTGCCAGCAGTGGAACGACTAGCGGGTTCCACAATGAGCAGTTCTTC.

This chain joins TRBV25-1 and TRBJ1-5, with TRBD1 identical over 8 bases. CDR3 size: 16 residues. Looked up from germline, CDR1 is MGHDK and CDR2 is SYGVNS. V lost 4 bases, J lost 2 bases, and 7 bases stayed unmatched. The CDR3 DNA reads TGTGCCAGCAGTGTGACAGGGGCCGAGGGCAATCAGCCCCAGCATTTT. Translating it yields CASSVTGAEGNQPQHF. The full variable domain, with the rest looked up from reference TRBV25-1 and TRBJ1-5, is EADIYQTPRYLVIGTGKKITLECSQTMGHDKMYWYQQDPGMELHLIHYSYGVNSTEKGDLSSESTVSRIRTEHFPLTLESARPSHTSQYLCASSVTGAEGNQPQHFGDGTRLSIL.

CDR3 protein: CASSLAGGSGGQETQYF. CDR3 bases: TGTGCCAGCAGCTTGGCCGGGGGTAGCGGGGGTCAAGAGACCCAGTACTTC. The chain employs TRBV5-4 and TRBJ2-5; TRBD2 matches 9 bases. Germline V gene lookup returns CDR1 SGHNT and CDR2 YYREEE (reference sequence). V shed 0 bases, J shed 2 bases, and the junction held 8 bases outside the gene matches. The CDR3 runs 17 residues.